Listed below are T cell receptor beta chains from one sample, sequenced in a study of persistence of HIV-infected CD4 T cells. Generated by immunoSEQ multiplex PCR, the TCRdb table keeps only in-frame clones and is missing some. Here the sample spans 30,000 to 45,000 clones, 65% to 85% being singletons. The antigens for these receptors are not known. The sample was CD4+ T cells sorted from PBMCs after approximately 19-hour stimulation, taken from a patient who received antiretroviral therapy. The origin of the receptors is an adult man with HIV who was CMV-seropositive. The CDR3 runs from the conserved cysteine through the conserved F or W. The order of the fields is V gene, J gene, CDR3 length, CDR3 protein.

>TRBV2|TRBJ1-4|14
CASSYRGPNEKLFF
>TRBV6-5|TRBJ2-7|15
CASSRGSGGSYEQYF
>TRBV6-1|TRBJ2-2|15
CASSEDRVGAGELFF
>TRBV10-3|TRBJ2-3|14
CAICRGGSTDTQYF
>TRBV9|TRBJ1-3|17
CASSLKPLGGRENTIYF
>TRBV9|TRBJ2-3|14
CASSVGVVTDTQYF
>TRBV2|TRBJ1-6|15
CASTKTDRETSPLHF
>TRBV7-2|TRBJ1-4|17
CASSLGMGVATNEKLFF
>TRBV19|TRBJ2-1|14
CASSIDQRYNEQFF
>TRBV28|TRBJ1-1|15
CASSLVSRDNTEAFF
>TRBV14|TRBJ2-3|14
CASSNREGSDTQYF
>TRBV7-7|TRBJ2-2|15
CASSLDGTAAGELFF